This TCR beta chain is from a study of metastatic and nonmetastatic thyroid tumors (dated by TCRdb to 2018 to 2020). A note on the overall study: The researchers compared repertoires between peripheral blood samples and tumor or nodule tissue samples from patients with malignant or benign thyroid disease.

V is reduced by 3 bases and J by 7 bases, leaving a spacing of 16 bases between them. The germline V gene gives CDR1 as MRHNA and CDR2 as SNTAGT. From cysteine to phenylalanine, the CDR3 is 15 amino acids long. CDR3 DNA only is kept here, 45 bases in frame from base 1. Results and caveats for the whole study, not just this receptor: TCR beta diversity was reported as significantly higher in malignant tumors than in benign nodules, in both blood and tumor samples.

None of the patients had been given any treatment before thyroid surgery. The study retrospectively analysed patient clinical samples collected from the early 2010s to the late 2010s using T-cell receptor beta sequencing. Receptor libraries were prepared by PCR. Sequencing was carried out with an Illumina HiSeq 4000. High-throughput sequencing was used to profile the TCR beta-chain CDR3 region of each patient. Concerning the study's data processing: The researchers built a classifier to tell apart papillary thyroid cancer patients with distant metastasis, based on CDR3 differences among clinicopathological groups. Repertoire diversity was assessed with the Shannon index, and tumor-blood repertoire similarity with the Morisita-Horn index. Using fastp at Q25 and MiXCR, TCRdb reprocessed the public reads and kept productive beta chains. The V and J calls and clone size are TCRdb's, not the authors'. The sample table shows tens of thousands of clones, and less than 25% are seen once. The top ten clonotypes cover 15% to 17% of the sample.

This clone occurred many times. Its target antigen remains unknown. No base qualities exist here, and no much larger clone lies one base off it. This TCR came from a female donor with papillary thyroid cancer or a benign thyroid nodule (not recorded which). Some clones in this sample may be carry-over from other donors' samples. The sample taken for sequencing was blood. The receptor chain draws on TRBV6-4 and TRBJ2-1, with a weak D call of TRBD1 (5 bases match). Read as DNA, the sequence is TGTGCCAGCAGTGAAGGGGAAAGTGGTTGGAATGAGCAGTTCTTC. Its amino acids are CASSEGESGWNEQFF.